This TCR beta chain was found in a study of T cell responses to AZD1222 COVID-19 vaccine. This CDR3 has 17 residues. Germline V gives CDR1 MNHNS, CDR2 SASEGT. The V gene end was trimmed by 2 bases and the J gene end by 3 bases; junction bases not matched to a gene: 9. Only in-frame clones appear in the TCRdb table, and some are missing; sequencing was by immunoSEQ multiplex PCR. The sample lists 75,000 to 100,000 clones; about 90% were seen once. Sequencing was performed on peripheral blood, taken on day 0 of AZD1222 vaccination. The J gene is TRBJ2-4, the V gene TRBV6-1, with TRBD2 matching 8 bases. The source is an adult in good health. The DNA of the CDR3 is TGTGCCAGCAGTGAATTAGGAGCGGGAGTTGGCAAAAACATTCAGTACTTC. Translating it yields CASSELGAGVGKNIQYF.